This T cell receptor (beta chain) was identified in a study of cytomegalovirus exposure and HLA in healthy donors. About the study: A subsequent analysis reported that the 120 validation repertoires were produced on the same platform that had also been used for the approximately 700 first-cohort repertoires.

Separation from the roughly 670-subject first cohort characterized the roughly 110-subject validation cohort, to which the donors belonged. General study points: Researchers catalogued approximately 170 TCR beta chains as cytomegalovirus-associated. First-cohort TCR clusters tended to co-occur in the approximately 110 validation repertoires, a later analysis found.

To note about this clone: The antigen is undetermined.

Assay: immunoSEQ multiplex PCR; the TCRdb copy retains only in-frame clones and omits some. Found here are 150,000 to 200,000 clones, 86% of them singletons; the top ten hold almost 1.5%. Sequences were obtained from PBMCs. The sequence derives from a woman aged 18-29 years in good health and CMV-seronegative.

The CDR3 coding sequence is TGTGCCAGCAGCCCCGACAGGGGGCTGCCTTCACCCCTCCACTTT. It specifies CASSPDRGLPSPLHF. The chain recombines TRBV7-8 with TRBJ1-6, with 10 bases lining up with TRBD1. This CDR3 is 15 amino acids long. V lost 5 bases and J lost 9; bases outside the gene matches: 7. The V gene's germline CDR1 is SGHVS and CDR2 FQNEAQ.